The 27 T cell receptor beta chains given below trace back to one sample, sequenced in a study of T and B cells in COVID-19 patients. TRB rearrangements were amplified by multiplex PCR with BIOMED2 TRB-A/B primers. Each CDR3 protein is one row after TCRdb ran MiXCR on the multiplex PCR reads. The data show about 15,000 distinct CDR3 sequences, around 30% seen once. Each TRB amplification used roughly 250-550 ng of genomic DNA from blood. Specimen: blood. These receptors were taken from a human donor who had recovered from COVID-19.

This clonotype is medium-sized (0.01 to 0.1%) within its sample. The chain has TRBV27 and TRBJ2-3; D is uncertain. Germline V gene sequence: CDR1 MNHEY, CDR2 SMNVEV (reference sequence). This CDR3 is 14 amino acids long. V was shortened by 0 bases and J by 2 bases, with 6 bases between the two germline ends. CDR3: CASSLSPYTDTQYF. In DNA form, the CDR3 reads TGTGCCAGCAGTTTATCTCCTTACACAGATACGCAGTATTTT.

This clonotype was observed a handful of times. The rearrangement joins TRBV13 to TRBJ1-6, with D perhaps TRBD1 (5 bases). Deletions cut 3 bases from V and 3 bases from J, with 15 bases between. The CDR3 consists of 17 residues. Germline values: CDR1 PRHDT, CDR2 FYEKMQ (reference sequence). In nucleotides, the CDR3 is TGTGCCAGCAGCTTGGCTGGGGCGGGCCTCTATAATTCACCCCTCCACTTT. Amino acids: CASSLAGAGLYNSPLHF.

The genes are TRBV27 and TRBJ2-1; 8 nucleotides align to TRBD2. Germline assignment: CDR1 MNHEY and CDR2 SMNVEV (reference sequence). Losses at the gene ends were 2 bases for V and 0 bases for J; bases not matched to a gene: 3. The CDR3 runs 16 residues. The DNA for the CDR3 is TGTGCCAGCAGTTTAATAAGCGGGGGCTCCTACAATGAGCAGTTCTTC. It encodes CASSLISGGSYNEQFF.

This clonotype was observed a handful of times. Here the CDR3 DNA reads TGTGCCAGCAGTTCCCAAGGGGCGAATAATGAAAAACTGTTTTTT. Translated: CASSSQGANNEKLFF. The chain employs TRBV27 and TRBJ1-4, with a weak D call TRBD1 (5 bases). The CDR3 runs 15 residues. Trimming removed 4 bases at V and 4 bases at J, with 13 bases between. The germline CDR1 and CDR2 sequences are MNHEY and SMNVEV (reference sequence).

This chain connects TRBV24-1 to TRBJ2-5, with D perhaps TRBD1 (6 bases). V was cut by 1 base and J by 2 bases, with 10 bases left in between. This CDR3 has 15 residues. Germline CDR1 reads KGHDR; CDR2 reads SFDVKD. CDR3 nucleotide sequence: TGTGCCACCAGTGATTTCCGGCAGGGGCAAGAGACCCAGTACTTC. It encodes CATSDFRQGQETQYF.

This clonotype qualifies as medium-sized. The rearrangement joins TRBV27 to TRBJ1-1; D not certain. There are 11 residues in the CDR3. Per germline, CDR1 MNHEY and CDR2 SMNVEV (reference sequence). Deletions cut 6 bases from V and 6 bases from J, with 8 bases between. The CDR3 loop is CASRVGAEAFF. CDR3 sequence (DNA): TGTGCCAGCAGGGTGGGAGCTGAAGCTTTCTTT.

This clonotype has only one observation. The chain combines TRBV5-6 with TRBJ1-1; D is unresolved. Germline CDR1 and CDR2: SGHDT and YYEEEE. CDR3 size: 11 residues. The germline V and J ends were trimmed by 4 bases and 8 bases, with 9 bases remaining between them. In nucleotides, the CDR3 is TGTGCCAGCAGCCTCGGGATGGAAGCTTTCTTT. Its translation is CASSLGMEAFF.

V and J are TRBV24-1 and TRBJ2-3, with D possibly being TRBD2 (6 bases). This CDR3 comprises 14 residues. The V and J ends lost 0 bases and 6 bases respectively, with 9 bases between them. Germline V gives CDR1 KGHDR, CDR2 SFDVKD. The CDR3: CATSDLQRGDTQYF. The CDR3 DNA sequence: TGTGCCACCAGTGATTTGCAACGGGGGGATACGCAGTATTTT.

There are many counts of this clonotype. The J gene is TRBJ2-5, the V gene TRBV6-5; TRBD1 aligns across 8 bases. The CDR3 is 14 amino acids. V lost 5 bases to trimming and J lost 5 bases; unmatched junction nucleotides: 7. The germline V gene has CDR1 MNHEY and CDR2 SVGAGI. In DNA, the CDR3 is TGTGCCAGCAGTATAGGACAGGGCAGGGAGACCCAGTACTTC. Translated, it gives CASSIGQGRETQYF.

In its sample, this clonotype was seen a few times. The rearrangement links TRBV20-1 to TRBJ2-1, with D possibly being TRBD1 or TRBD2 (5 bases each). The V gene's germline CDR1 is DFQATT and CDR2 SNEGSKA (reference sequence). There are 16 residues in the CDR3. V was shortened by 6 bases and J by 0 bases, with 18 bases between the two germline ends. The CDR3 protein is CSAPARRGSSYNEQFF. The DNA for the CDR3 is TGCAGTGCACCTGCTCGACGGGGCAGCTCCTACAATGAGCAGTTCTTC.

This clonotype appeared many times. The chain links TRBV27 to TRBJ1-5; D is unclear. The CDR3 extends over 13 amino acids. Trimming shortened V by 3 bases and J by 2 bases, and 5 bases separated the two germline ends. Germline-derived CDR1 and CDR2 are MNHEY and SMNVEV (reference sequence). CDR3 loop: CASSFEGNQPQHF. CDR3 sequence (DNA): TGTGCCAGCAGTTTCGAGGGCAATCAGCCCCAGCATTTT.

CDR3: CASSPTGPSNQPQHF. CDR3 bases: TGTGCCAGCAGCCCGACAGGTCCAAGCAATCAGCCCCAGCATTTT. The J gene is TRBJ1-5, the V gene TRBV12-3 or TRBV12-4, with a weak D call TRBD1 (6 bases). There are 15 residues in the CDR3. V lost 6 bases to trimming and J lost 1 base, with 13 bases between them.

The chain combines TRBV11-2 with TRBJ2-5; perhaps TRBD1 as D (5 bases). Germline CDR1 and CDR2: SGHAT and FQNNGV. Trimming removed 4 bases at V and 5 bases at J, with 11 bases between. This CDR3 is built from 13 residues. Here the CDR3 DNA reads TGTGCCAGCAGCTCCCTGGCAGGGGAGACCCAGTACTTC. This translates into CASSSLAGETQYF.

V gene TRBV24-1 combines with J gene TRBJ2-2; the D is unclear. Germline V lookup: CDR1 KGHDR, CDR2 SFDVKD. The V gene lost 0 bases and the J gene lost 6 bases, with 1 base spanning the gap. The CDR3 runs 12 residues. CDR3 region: CATSDLAGELFF. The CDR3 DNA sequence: TGTGCCACCAGTGATTTGGCCGGGGAGCTGTTTTTT.

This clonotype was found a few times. The DNA of the CDR3 is TGTGCCAGCAGCCCATGGACAGGGGACAATGAGCAGTTCTTC. Amino acids: CASSPWTGDNEQFF. The gene calls are TRBV11-2 and TRBJ2-1; TRBD1 aligns across 9 bases. The CDR3 is made up of 14 amino acids. J gave up 5 bases and V 5 bases, and 4 bases lay outside the gene matches. CDR1 and CDR2 (germline): SGHAT, FQNNGV.

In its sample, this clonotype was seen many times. The chain's CDR3 is CASSFDPNYSSYEQYF. In DNA form, the CDR3 reads TGTGCCAGCAGTTTTGATCCAAACTATAGCTCCTACGAGCAGTACTTC. The J gene is TRBJ2-7, the V gene TRBV12-3 or TRBV12-4; no clear D gene. This CDR3 spans 16 amino acids. Trimming shortened V by 3 bases and J by 0 bases, and 15 bases separated the two germline ends.

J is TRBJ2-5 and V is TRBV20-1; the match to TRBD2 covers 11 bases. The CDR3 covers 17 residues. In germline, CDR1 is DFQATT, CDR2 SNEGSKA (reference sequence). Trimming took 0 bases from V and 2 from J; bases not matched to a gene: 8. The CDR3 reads CSARDWTSGPLQETQYF. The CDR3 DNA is TGCAGTGCTAGAGATTGGACTAGCGGGCCCCTTCAAGAGACCCAGTACTTC.

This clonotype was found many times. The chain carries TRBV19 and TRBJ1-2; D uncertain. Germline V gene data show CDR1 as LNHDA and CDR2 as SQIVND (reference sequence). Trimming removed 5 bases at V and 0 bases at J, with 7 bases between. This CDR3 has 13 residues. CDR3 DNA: TGTGCCAGTAGTCCTCGGACTAACTATGGCTACACCTTC. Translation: CASSPRTNYGYTF.

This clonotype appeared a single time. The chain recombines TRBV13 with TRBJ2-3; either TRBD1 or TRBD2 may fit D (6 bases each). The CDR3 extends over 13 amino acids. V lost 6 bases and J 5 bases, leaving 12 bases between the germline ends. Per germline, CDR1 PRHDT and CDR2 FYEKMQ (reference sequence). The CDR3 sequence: CASSPGAGDTQYF. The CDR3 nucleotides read TGTGCCAGCAGTCCGGGGGCCGGAGATACGCAGTATTTT.

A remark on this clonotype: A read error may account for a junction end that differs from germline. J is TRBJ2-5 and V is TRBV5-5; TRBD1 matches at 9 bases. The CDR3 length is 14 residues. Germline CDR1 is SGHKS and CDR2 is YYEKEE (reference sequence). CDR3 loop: CASSLGQGGETQYF. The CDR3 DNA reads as TGCGCCAGCAGCCTGGGACAGGGCGGAGAGACCCAGTACTTC.

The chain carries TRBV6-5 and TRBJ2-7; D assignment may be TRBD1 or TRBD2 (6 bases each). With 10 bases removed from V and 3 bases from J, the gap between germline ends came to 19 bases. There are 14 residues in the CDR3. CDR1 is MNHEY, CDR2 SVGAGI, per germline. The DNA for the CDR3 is TGTGCCATCCAAGCGGGTCAGGGGCTCTACGAGCAGTACTTC. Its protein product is CAIQAGQGLYEQYF.

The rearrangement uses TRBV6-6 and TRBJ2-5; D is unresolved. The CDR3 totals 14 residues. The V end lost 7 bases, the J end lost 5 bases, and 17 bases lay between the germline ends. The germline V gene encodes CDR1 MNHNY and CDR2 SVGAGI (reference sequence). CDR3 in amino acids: CASTSSLSKETQYF. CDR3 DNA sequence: TGTGCCAGCACCAGTTCCCTTTCTAAGGAGACCCAGTACTTC.

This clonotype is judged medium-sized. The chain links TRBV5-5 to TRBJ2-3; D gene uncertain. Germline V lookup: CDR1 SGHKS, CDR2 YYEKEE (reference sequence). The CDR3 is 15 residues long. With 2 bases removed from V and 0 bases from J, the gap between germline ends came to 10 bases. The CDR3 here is CASSFVSASTDTQYF. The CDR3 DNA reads TGTGCCAGCAGCTTTGTGTCAGCTAGCACAGATACGCAGTATTTT.

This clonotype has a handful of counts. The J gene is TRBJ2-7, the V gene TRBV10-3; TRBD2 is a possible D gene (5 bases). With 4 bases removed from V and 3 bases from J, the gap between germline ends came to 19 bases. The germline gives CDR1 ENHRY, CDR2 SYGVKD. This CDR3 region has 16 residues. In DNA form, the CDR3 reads TGTGCCATCAGTGGTCCCGGGGAGTACATGAACTACGAGCAGTACTTC. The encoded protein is CAISGPGEYMNYEQYF.

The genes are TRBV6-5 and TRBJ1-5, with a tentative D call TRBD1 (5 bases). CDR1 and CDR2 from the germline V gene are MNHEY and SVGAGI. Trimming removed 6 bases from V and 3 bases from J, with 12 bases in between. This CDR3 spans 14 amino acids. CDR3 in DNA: TGTGCCAGCAGGGGGGGACGGATCAATCAGCCCCAGCATTTT. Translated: CASRGGRINQPQHF.

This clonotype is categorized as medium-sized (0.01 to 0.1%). CDR3 coding DNA: TGTGCCAGTATGCGGACAGGGACTGGAAACACCATATATTTT. It codes for CASMRTGTGNTIYF. This sequence joins TRBV19 and TRBJ1-3; 8 positions agree with TRBD1. Germline-derived CDR1 and CDR2 are LNHDA and SQIVND (reference sequence). This CDR3 has 14 amino acids. Germline trimming cut 7 bases from V and 2 bases from J; bases unmatched to any gene: 4. Together with reference TRBV19 and TRBJ1-3, the CDR3 gives the full variable domain: DGGITQSPKYLFRKEGQNVTLSCEQNLNHDAMYWYRQDPGQGLRLIYYSQIVNDFQKGDIAEGYSVSREKKESFPLTVTSAQKNPTAFYLCASMRTGTGNTIYFGEGSWLTVV.

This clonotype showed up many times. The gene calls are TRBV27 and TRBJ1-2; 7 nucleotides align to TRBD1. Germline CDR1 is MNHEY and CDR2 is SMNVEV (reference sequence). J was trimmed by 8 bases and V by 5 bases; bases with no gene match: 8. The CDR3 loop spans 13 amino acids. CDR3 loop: CASSHPGTEGYTF. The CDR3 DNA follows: TGTGCCAGCAGTCACCCTGGGACAGAAGGCTACACCTTC.